These 2 T cell receptor beta chains came from one sample sequenced in a study of blood T cell repertoires in COVID-19 (dated by TCRdb to the early 2020s). Libraries were constructed by the immunoSEQ multiplex PCR assay. TCRdb retrieved this table from immuneACCESS and kept in-frame rearrangements only. Not all clones are present; in checked studies, unresolved V genes account for under half, and no reason is known for the remainder. This sample lists roughly 140,000 clones; 70% to 90% were detected once. 1.5% to 2% of the sample lies in the top ten. Sequencing was performed on peripheral blood. These receptor sequences come from a man between 65 and 85 years old with acute or convalescent COVID-19.

The J gene is TRBJ2-3, the V gene TRBV7-9; 10 nucleotides align to TRBD1. The J segment lost 4 bases and the V segment lost 2 bases, leaving 3 bases of the junction unmatched. The CDR3 is 15 amino acids. Germline lookup yields CDR1 SEHNR and CDR2 FQNEAQ (reference sequence). The CDR3: CASSLRTGGADTQYF. The CDR3 coding sequence is TGTGCCAGCAGCTTAAGGACAGGGGGGGCAGATACGCAGTATTTT.

V is TRBV21-1 and J is TRBJ2-3; TRBD1 is the table's D call, not checked against the DNA. TRBV21-1 is deemed a pseudogene. The CDR3 length is 16 residues. CDR3 sequence (DNA): TGTGCCAGCAGCAAAATTTGGGGCTGCTGCACAGATACGCAGTATTTT. Protein sequence: CASSKIWGCCTDTQYF.